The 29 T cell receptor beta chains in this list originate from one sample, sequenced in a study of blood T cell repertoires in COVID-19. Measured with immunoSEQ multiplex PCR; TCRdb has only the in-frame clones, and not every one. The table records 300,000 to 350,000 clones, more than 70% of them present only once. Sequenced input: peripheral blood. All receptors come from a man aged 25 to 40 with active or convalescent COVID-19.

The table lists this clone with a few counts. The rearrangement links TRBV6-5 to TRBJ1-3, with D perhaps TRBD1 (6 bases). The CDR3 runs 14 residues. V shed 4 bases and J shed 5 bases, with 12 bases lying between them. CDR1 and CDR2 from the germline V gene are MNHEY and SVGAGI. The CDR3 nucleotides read TGTGCCAGCAGTTCCCCGGGACAACGAAACACCATATATTTT. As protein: CASSSPGQRNTIYF.

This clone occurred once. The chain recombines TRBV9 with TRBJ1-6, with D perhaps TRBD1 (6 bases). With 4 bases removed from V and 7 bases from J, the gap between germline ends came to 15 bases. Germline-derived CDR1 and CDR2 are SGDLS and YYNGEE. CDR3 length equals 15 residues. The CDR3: CASSSRGGDNSPLHF. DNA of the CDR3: TGTGCCAGCAGCTCCCGAGGGGGAGACAATTCACCCCTCCACTTT.

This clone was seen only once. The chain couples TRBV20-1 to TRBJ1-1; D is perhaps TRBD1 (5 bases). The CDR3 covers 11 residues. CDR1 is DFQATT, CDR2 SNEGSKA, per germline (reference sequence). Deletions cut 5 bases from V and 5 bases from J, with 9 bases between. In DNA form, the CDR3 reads TGCAGTGCTCACCAGGGTACTGAAGCTTTCTTT. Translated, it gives CSAHQGTEAFF.

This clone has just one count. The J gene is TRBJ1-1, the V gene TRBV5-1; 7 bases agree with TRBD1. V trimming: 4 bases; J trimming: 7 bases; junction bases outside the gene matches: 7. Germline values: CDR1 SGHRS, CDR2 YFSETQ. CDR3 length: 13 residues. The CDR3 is CASSRLQGLEAFF. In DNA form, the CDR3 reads TGCGCCAGCAGCCGGTTACAGGGGCTTGAAGCTTTCTTT.

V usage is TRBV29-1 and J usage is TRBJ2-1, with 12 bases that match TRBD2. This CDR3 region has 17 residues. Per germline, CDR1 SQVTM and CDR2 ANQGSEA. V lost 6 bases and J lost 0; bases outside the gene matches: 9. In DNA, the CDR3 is TGCAGCGTACGACTAGCGGGGGCCAAGAGCTCCTACAATGAGCAGTTCTTC. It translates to CSVRLAGAKSSYNEQFF.

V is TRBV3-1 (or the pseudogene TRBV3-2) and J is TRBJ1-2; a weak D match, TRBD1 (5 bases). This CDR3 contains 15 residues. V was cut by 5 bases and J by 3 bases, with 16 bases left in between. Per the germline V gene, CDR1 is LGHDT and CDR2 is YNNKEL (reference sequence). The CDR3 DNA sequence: TGTGCCAGCAGCTGGGTGGGGCAGCTCGACTATGGCTACACCTTC. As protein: CASSWVGQLDYGYTF.

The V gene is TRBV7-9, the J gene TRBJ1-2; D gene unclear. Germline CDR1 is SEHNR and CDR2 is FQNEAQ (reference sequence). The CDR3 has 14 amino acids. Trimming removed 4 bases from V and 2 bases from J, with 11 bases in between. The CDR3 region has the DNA TGTGCCAGCAGCTCTTCCGGAGCCAACTATGGCTACACCTTC. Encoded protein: CASSSSGANYGYTF.

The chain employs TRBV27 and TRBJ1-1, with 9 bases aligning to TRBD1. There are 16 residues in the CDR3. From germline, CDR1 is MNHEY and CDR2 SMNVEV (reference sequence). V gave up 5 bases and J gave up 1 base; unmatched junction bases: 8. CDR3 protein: CASSPRTGAQNTEAFF. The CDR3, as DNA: TGTGCCAGCAGTCCGCGGACAGGGGCACAGAACACTGAAGCTTTCTTT.

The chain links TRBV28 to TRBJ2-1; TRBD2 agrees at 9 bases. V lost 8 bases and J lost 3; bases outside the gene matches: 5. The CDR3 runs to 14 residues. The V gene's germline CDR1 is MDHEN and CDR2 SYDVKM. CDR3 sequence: CASGKTSGYNEQFF. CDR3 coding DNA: TGTGCCAGCGGTAAGACTAGCGGCTACAATGAGCAGTTCTTC.

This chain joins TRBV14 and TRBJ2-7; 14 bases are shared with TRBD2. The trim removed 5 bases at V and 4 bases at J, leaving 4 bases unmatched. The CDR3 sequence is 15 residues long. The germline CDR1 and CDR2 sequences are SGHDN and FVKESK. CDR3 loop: CASSGLAGGAYEQYF. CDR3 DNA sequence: TGTGCCAGCAGCGGACTAGCGGGGGGCGCGTACGAGCAGTACTTC.

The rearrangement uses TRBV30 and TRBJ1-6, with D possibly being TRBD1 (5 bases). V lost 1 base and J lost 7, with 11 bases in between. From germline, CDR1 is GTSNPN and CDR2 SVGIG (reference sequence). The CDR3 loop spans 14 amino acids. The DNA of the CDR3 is TGTGCCTGGAGTGAAGGGGCACAAAATTCACCCCTCCACTTT. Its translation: CAWSEGAQNSPLHF.

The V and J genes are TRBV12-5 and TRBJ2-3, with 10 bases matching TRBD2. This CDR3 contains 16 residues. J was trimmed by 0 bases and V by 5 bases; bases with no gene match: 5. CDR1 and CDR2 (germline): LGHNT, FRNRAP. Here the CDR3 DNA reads TGTGCTAGTGGTCTGGAAGCGGGAGGGAGCACAGATACGCAGTATTTT. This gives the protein CASGLEAGGSTDTQYF.

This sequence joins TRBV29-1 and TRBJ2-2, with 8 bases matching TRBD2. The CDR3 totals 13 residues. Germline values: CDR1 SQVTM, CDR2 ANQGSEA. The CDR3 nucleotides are TGCTGCGGCGGGGCGGGGGGTACCGGGGAGCTGTTTTTT. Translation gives CCGGAGGTGELFF.

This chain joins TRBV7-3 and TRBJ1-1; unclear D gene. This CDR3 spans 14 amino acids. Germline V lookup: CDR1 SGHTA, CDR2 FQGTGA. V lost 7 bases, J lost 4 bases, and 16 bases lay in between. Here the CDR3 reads CASKVAAGSTEAFF. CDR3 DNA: TGTGCCAGCAAAGTCGCGGCGGGGAGCACTGAAGCTTTCTTT. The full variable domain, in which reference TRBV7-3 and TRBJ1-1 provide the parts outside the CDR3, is GAGVSQTPSNKVTEKGKYVELRCDPISGHTALYWYRQSLGQGPEFLIYFQGTGAADDSGLPNDRFFAVRPEGSVSTLKIQRTERGDSAVYLCASKVAAGSTEAFFGQGTRLTVV.

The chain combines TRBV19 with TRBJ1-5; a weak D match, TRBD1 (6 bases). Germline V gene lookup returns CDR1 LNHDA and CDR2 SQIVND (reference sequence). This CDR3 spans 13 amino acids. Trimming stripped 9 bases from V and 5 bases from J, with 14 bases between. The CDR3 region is CASKPGGHQPQHF. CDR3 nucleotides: TGTGCCAGCAAACCGGGGGGCCATCAGCCCCAGCATTTT.

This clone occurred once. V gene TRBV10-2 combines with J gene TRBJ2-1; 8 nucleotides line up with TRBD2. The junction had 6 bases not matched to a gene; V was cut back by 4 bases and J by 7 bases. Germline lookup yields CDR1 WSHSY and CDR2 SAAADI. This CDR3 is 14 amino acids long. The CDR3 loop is CASSALAGSNEQFF. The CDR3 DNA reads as TGCGCCAGCAGTGCGCTAGCGGGCAGTAATGAGCAGTTCTTC.

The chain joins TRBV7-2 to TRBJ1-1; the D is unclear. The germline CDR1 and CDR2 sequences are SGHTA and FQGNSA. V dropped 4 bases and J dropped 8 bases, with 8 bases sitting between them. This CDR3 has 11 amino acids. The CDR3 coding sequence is TGTGCCAGCAGCTCCTTTGTCGAAGCTTTCTTT. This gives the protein CASSSFVEAFF.

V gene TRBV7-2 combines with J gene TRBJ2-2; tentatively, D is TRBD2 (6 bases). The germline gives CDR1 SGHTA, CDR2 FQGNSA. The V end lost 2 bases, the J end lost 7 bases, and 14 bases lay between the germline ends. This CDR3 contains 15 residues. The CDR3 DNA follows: TGTGCCAGCAGCTTAACACTAGCTAAGGGCGGGGAGCTGTTTTTT. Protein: CASSLTLAKGGELFF. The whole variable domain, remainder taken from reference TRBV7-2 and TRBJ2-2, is GAGVSQSPSNKVTEKGKDVELRCDPISGHTALYWYRQSLGQGLEFLIYFQGNSAPDKSGLPSDRFSAERTGGSVSTLTIQRTQQEDSAVYLCASSLTLAKGGELFFGEGSRLTVL.

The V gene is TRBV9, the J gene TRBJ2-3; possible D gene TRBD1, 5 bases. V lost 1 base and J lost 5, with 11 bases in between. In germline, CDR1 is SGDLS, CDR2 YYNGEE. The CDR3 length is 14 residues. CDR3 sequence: CASSVRSREDTQYF. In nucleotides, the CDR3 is TGTGCCAGCAGCGTACGTTCCAGGGAAGATACGCAGTATTTT.

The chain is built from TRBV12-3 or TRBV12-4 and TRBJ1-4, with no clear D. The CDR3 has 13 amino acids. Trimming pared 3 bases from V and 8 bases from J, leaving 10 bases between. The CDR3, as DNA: TGTGCCAGCAGTTTTTTACAGCTGGAAAAACTGTTTTTT. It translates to CASSFLQLEKLFF.

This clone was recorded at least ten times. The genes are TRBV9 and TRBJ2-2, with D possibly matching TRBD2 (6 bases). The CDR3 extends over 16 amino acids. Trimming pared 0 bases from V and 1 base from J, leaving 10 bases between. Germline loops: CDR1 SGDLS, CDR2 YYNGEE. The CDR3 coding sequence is TGTGCCAGCAGCGTAGGCCAGGGAGGGAACACCGGGGAGCTGTTTTTT. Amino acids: CASSVGQGGNTGELFF.

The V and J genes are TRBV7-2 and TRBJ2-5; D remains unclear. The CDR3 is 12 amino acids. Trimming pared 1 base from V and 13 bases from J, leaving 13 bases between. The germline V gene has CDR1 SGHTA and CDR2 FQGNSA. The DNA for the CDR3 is TGTGCCAGCAGCTTAGGACTCTCTCATCCGTACTTC. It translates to CASSLGLSHPYF. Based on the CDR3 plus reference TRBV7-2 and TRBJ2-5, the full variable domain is GAGVSQSPSNKVTEKGKDVELRCDPISGHTALYWYRQSLGQGLEFLIYFQGNSAPDKSGLPSDRFSAERTGGSVSTLTIQRTQQEDSAVYLCASSLGLSHPYFGPGTRLLVL.

The CDR3 bases are TGCGCCAGCAGCCAAGTATCTCAGGGGGCGAACAATGAGCAGTTCTTC. Its protein product is CASSQVSQGANNEQFF. V gene TRBV4-3 combines with J gene TRBJ2-1; 8 bases agree with TRBD1. This CDR3 region has 16 residues. V was clipped by 1 base and J by 5 bases; unmatched bases: 7. Germline V gene sequence: CDR1 LGHNA, CDR2 YSLEER.

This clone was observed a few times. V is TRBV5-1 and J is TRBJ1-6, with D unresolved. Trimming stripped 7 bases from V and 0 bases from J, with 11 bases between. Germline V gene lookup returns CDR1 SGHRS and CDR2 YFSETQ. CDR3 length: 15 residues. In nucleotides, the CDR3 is TGCGCCAGCCAATCCGCGAGCTCCTATAATTCACCCCTCCACTTT. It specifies CASQSASSYNSPLHF. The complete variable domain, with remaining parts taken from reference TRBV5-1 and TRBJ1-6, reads KAGVTQTPRYLIKTRGQQVTLSCSPISGHRSVSWYQQTPGQGLQFLFEYFSETQRNKGNFPGRFSGRQFSNSRSEMNVSTLELGDSALYLCASQSASSYNSPLHFGNGTRLTVT.

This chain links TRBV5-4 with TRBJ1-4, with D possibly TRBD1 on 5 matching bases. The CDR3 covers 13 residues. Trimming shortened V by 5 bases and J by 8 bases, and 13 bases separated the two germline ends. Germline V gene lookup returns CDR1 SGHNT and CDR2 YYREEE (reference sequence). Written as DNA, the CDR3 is TGTGCCAGCAGTGGGGAGGGGAAAGAAAAACTGTTTTTT. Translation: CASSGEGKEKLFF.

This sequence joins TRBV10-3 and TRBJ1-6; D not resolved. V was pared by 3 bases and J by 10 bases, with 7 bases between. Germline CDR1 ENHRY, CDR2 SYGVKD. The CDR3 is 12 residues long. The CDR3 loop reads CAISDPESPLHF. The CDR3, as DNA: TGTGCCATCAGTGACCCGGAGTCACCCCTCCACTTT.

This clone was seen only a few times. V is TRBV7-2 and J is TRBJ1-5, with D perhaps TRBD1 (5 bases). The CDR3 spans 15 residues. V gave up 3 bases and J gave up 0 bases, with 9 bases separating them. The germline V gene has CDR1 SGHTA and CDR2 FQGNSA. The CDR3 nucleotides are TGTGCCAGCAGCTTGACAGCGTATAGCAATCAGCCCCAGCATTTT. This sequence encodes CASSLTAYSNQPQHF.

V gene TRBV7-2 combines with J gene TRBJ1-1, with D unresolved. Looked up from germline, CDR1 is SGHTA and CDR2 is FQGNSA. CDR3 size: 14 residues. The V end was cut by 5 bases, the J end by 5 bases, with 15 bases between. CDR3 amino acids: CASSASGPGTEAFF. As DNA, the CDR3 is TGTGCCAGCAGCGCATCCGGGCCGGGGACTGAAGCTTTCTTT.

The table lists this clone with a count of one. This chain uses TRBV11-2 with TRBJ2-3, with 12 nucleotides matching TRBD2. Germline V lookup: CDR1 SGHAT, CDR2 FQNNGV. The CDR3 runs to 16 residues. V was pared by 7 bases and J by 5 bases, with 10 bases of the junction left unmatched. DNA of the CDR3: TGTGCCAGCACCTCAAGACTAGCGGGAGCTGTAGATACGCAGTATTTT. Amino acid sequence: CASTSRLAGAVDTQYF.